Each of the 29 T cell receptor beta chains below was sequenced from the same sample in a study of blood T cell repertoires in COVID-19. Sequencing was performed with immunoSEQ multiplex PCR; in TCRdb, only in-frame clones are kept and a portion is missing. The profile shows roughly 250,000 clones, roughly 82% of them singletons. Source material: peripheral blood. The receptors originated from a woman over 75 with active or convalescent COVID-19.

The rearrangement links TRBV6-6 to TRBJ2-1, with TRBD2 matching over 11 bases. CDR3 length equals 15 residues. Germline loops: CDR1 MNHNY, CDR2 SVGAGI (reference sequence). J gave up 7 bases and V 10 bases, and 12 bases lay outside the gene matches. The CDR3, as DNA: TGTGCCACCACCCCTATAGCGGGAGGGGGGAATGAGCAGTTCTTC. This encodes CATTPIAGGGNEQFF.

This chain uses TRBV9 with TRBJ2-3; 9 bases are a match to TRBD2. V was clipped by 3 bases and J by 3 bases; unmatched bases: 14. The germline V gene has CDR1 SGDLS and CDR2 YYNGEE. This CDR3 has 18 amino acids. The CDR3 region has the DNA TGTGCCAGCAGCGCCTCGGGGAGAGGTAGCGGGAGAACAGATACGCAGTATTTT. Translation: CASSASGRGSGRTDTQYF.

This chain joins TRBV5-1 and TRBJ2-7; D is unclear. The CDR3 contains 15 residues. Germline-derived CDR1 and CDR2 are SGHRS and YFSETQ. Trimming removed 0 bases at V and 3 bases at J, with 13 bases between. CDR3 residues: CASSLGVEVFYEQYF. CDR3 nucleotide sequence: TGCGCCAGCAGCTTGGGGGTTGAGGTTTTCTACGAGCAGTACTTC.

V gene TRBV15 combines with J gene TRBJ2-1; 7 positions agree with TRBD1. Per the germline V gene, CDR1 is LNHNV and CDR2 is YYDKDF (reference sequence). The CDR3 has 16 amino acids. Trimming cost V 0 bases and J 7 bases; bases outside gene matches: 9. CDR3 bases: TGTGCCACCAGCAGAGAGGGGGCCGGGACAGCAAATGAGCAGTTCTTC. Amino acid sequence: CATSREGAGTANEQFF. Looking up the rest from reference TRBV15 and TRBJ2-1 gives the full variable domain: DAMVIQNPRYQVTQFGKPVTLSCSQTLNHNVMYWYQQKSSQAPKLLFHYYDKDFNNEADTPDNFQSRRPNTSFCFLDIRSPGLGDTAMYLCATSREGAGTANEQFFGPGTRLTVL.

DNA for the CDR3: TGTGCCAGCAGTTGGCGGGGTGGGTTCTTC. Protein: CASSWRGGFF. The chain recombines TRBV6-4 with TRBJ2-1; D might be TRBD2 (6 bases). Trimming shortened V by 5 bases and J by 15 bases, and 11 bases separated the two germline ends. The germline gives CDR1 MRHNA, CDR2 SNTAGT. The CDR3 is 10 amino acids.

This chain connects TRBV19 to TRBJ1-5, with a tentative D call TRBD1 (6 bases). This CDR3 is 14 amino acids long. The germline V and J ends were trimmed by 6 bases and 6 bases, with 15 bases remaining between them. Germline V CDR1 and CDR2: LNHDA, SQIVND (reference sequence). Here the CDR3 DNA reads TGTGCCAGTAGGAACGGGGGGGCAGGTCAGCCCCAGCATTTT. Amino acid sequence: CASRNGGAGQPQHF.

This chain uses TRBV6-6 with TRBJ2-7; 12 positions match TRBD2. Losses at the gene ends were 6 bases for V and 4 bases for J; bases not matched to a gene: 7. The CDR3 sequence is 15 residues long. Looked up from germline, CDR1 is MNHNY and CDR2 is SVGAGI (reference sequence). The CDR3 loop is CASSETSGSKYEQYF. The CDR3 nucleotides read TGTGCCAGCAGCGAGACTAGCGGGAGTAAATACGAGCAGTACTTC.

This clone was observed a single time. CDR3 protein: CASRGFRTGINNEQFF. The CDR3 bases are TGTGCCAGCAGGGGGTTTCGGACAGGGATCAACAATGAGCAGTTCTTC. The chain uses TRBV28 and TRBJ2-1, with 8 bases lining up with TRBD1. Germline loops: CDR1 MDHEN, CDR2 SYDVKM. The CDR3 runs to 16 residues. V shed 6 bases, J shed 5 bases, and the junction held 12 bases outside the gene matches.

The CDR3, as DNA: TGTGCCAGCACTCCTGGGGACATAACTAATGAAAAACTGTTTTTT. Its protein is CASTPGDITNEKLFF. The chain links TRBV7-9 to TRBJ1-4, with D maybe TRBD1 (6 bases). Trimming took off 7 bases at V and 1 base at J, with 13 bases between the two ends. The CDR3 contains 15 residues. CDR1 is SEHNR, CDR2 FQNEAQ, per germline (reference sequence).

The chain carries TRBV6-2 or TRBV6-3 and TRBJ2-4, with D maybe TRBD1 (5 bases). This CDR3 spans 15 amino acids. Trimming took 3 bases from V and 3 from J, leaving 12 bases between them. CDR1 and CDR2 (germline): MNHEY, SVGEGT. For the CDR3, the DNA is TGTGCCAGCAGTTATCTAGGTCAGGGCAAAAACATTCAGTACTTC. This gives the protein CASSYLGQGKNIQYF.

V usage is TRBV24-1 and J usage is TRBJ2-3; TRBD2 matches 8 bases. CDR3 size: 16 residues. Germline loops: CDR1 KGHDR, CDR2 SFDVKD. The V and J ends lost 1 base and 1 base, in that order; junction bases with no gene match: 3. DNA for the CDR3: TGTGCCACCAGTGATTTTTGGCGGGAGGGCACAGATACGCAGTATTTT. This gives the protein CATSDFWREGTDTQYF.

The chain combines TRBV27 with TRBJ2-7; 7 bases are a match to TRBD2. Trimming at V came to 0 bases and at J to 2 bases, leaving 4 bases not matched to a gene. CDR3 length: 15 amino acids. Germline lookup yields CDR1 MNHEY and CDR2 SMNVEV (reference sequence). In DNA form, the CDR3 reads TGTGCCAGCAGTTTATCCGGGACTACCACCTACGAGCAGTACTTC. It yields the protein CASSLSGTTTYEQYF.

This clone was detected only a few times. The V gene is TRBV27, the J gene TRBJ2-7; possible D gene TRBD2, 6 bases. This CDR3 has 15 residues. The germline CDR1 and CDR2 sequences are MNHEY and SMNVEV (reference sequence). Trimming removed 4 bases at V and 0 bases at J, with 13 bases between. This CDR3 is CASSSPGLPSYEQYF. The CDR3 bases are TGTGCCAGCAGTTCTCCGGGACTCCCCTCCTACGAGCAGTACTTC.

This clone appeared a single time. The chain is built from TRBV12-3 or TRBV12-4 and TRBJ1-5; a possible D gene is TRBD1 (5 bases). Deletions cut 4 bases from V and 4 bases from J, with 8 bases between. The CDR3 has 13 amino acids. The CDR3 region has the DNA TGTGCCAGCAGTTATCAGGGAAATCAGCCCCAGCATTTT. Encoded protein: CASSYQGNQPQHF.

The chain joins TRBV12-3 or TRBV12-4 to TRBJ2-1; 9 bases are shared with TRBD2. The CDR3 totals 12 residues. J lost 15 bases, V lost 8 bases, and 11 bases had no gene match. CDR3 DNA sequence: TGTGCCAGCCTCTCCCGCGGGAGGGTTGGGTTCTTC. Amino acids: CASLSRGRVGFF.

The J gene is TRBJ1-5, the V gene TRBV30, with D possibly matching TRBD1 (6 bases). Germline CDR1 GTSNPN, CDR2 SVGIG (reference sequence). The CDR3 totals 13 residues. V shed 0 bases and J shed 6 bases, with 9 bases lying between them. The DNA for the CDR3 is TGTGCCTGGAGTGTACGGGACACTCAGCCCCAGCATTTT. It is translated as CAWSVRDTQPQHF.

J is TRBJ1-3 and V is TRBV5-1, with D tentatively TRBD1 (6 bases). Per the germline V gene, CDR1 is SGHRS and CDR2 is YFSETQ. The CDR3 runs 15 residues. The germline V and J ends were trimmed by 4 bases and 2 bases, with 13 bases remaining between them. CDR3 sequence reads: CASSTGSMAGNTIYF. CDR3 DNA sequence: TGCGCCAGCAGCACAGGGAGTATGGCTGGAAACACCATATATTTT. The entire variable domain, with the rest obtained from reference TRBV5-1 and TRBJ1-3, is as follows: KAGVTQTPRYLIKTRGQQVTLSCSPISGHRSVSWYQQTPGQGLQFLFEYFSETQRNKGNFPGRFSGRQFSNSRSEMNVSTLELGDSALYLCASSTGSMAGNTIYFGEGSWLTVV.

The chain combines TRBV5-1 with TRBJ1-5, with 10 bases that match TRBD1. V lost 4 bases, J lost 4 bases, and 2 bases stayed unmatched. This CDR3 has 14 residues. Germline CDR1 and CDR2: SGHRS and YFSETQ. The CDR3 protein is CASSEGQGNQPQHF. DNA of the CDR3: TGCGCCAGCAGCGAGGGACAGGGGAATCAGCCCCAGCATTTT.

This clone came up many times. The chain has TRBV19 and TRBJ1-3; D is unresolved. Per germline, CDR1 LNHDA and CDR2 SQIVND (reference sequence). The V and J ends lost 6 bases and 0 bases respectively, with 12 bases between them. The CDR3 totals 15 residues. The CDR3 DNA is TGTGCCAGTAGAGACGACATAGGCTCTGGAAACACCATATATTTT. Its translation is CASRDDIGSGNTIYF.

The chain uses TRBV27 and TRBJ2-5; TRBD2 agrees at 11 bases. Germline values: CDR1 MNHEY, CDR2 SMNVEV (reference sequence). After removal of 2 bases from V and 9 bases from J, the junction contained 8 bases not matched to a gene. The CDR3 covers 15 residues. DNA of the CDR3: TGTGCCAGCAGTTTAGGGACTAGCGGTCGGGAGGCCCAGTACTTC. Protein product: CASSLGTSGREAQYF.

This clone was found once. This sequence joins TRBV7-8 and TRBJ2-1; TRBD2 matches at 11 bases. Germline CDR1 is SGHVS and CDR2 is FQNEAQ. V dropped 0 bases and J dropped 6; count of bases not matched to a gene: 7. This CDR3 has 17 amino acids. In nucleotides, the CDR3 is TGTGCCAGCAGCTTAGCTGTTTTGGGACTAGCGGCCAATGAGCAGTTCTTC. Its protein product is CASSLAVLGLAANEQFF. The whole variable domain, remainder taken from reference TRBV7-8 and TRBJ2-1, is GAGVSQSPRYKVAKRGQDVALRCDPISGHVSLFWYQQALGQGPEFLTYFQNEAQLDKSGLPSDRFFAERPEGSVSTLKIQRTQQEDSAVYLCASSLAVLGLAANEQFFGPGTRLTVL.

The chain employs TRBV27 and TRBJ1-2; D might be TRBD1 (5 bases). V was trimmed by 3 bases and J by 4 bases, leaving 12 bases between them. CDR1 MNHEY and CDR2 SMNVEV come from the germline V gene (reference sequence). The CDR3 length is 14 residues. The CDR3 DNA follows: TGTGCCAGCAGTTTTTCCGGGGGTGGCTATGGCTACACCTTC. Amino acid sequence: CASSFSGGGYGYTF.

CDR3 coding DNA: TGTGCCAGCAGCCAAGAACTAGTGCCCCTCCACTTT. As protein: CASSQELVPLHF. The V and J genes are TRBV3-1 (or the pseudogene TRBV3-2) and TRBJ1-6; no firm D call. The CDR3 covers 12 residues. Between the trimmed V and J ends, which lost 0 bases and 13 bases, there was a span of 7 bases. Germline V CDR1 and CDR2: LGHDT, YNNKEL (reference sequence).

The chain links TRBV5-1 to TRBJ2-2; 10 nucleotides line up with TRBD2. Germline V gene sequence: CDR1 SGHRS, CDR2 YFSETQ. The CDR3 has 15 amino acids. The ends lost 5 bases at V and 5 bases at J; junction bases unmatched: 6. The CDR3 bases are TGCGCCAGCAGATCAGGGACTAGCGCGACCGGGGAGCTGTTTTTT. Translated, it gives CASRSGTSATGELFF.

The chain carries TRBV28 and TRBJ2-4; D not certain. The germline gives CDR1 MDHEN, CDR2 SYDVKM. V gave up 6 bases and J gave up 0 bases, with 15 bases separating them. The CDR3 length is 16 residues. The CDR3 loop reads CASSPTENIAKNIQYF. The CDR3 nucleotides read TGTGCCAGCAGCCCGACGGAGAACATAGCCAAAAACATTCAGTACTTC.

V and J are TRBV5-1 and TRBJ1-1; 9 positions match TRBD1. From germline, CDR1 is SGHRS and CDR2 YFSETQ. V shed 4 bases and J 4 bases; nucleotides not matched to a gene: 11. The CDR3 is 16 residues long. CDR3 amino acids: CASSQGQGGSATEAFF. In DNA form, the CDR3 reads TGCGCCAGCAGCCAGGGACAGGGAGGTTCCGCCACTGAAGCTTTCTTT.

The CDR3 nucleotides read TGTGCCACCTCGACAGGGTGGTCGAGCCAGCCCCAGCATTTT. Protein product: CATSTGWSSQPQHF. The chain joins TRBV15 to TRBJ1-5; 7 positions agree with TRBD1. Looked up from germline, CDR1 is LNHNV and CDR2 is YYDKDF (reference sequence). V lost 8 bases and J lost 7; bases outside the gene matches: 11. The CDR3 has 14 amino acids.

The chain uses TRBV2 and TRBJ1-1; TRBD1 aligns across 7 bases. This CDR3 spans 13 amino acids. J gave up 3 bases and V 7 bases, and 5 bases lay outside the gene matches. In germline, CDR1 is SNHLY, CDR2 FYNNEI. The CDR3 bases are TGTGCCAGCAACAGGGGATGGGACACTGAAGCTTTCTTT. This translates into CASNRGWDTEAFF.

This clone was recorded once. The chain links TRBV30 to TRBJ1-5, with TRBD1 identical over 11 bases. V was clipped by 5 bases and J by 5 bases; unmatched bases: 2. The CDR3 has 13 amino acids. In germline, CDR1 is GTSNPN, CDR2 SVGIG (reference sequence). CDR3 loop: CAWADRGHQPQHF. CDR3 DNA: TGTGCCTGGGCGGACAGGGGGCATCAGCCCCAGCATTTT.